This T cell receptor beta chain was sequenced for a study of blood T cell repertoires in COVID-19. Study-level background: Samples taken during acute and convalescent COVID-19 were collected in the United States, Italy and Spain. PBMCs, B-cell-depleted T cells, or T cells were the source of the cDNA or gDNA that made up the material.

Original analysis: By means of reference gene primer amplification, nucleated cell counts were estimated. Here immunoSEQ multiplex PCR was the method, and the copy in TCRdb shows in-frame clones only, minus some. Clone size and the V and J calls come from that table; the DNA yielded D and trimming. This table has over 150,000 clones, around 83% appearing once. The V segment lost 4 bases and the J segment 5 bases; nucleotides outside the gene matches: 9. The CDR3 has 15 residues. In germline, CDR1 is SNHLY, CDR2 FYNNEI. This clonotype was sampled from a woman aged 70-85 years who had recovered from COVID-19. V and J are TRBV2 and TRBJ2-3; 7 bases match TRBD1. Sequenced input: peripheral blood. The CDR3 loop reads CASSVLGGQGDTQYF. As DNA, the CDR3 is TGTGCCAGCAGTGTTTTAGGGGGCCAAGGAGATACGCAGTATTTT.